The 20 T cell receptor beta chains given below trace back to one sample, sequenced in a study of OX40 agonist ivuxolimab in advanced cancers. The protocol was immunoSEQ multiplex PCR, while the TCRdb copy is restricted to in-frame clones and leaves out a portion. Here the sample spans approximately 15,000 clones, just over 70% being singletons. Source: CD4+ or CD8+ T cells sorted from blood, taken in a trial of the OX40 agonist ivuxolimab. These receptors originate from an adult with an advanced solid tumor such as melanoma, head and neck, liver or kidney cancer.

The chain combines TRBV29-1 with TRBJ2-2; a possible D gene is TRBD2 (6 bases). The germline CDR1 and CDR2 sequences are SQVTM and ANQGSEA. The length of the CDR3 is 16 residues. Trimming stripped 0 bases from V and 5 bases from J, with 16 bases between. Written as DNA, the CDR3 is TGCAGCGTTGAAGATCTTGGGGACTCGGGGACCGGGGAGCTGTTTTTT. Its protein product is CSVEDLGDSGTGELFF.

The rearrangement uses TRBV4-1 and TRBJ1-1; D may be TRBD1 (6 bases). The V and J ends lost 4 bases and 1 base respectively, with 16 bases between them. Germline CDR1 MGHRA, CDR2 YSYEKL. This CDR3 contains 16 residues. The chain's CDR3 is CASSPHLGGPNTEAFF. The CDR3 coding sequence is TGCGCCAGCAGCCCCCACTTGGGGGGGCCGAACACTGAAGCTTTCTTT.

In the case of this clone: A much larger clone lies a single base off, so this may be a read error. The sample holds other DNA sequences that translate to the same CDR3. This chain connects TRBV11-3 to TRBJ2-5; unclear D gene. V was pared by 1 base and J by 5 bases, with 2 bases between. The CDR3 has 11 residues. From germline, CDR1 is SGHNT and CDR2 YENEEA. The CDR3, as DNA: TGTGCCAGCAGCTTAGGCGAGACCCAGTACTTC. Its translation is CASSLGETQYF.

This clone is a singleton in its sample. The gene calls are TRBV4-2 and TRBJ2-7, with D perhaps assigned TRBD1 or TRBD2 (6 bases each). Trimming stripped 0 bases from V and 4 bases from J, with 13 bases between. Germline V CDR1 and CDR2: LGHNA, YNFKEQ. CDR3 size: 15 residues. In DNA, the CDR3 is TGTGCCAGCAGCCAAGAAAACGGGGGCGGGTACGAGCAGTACTTC. Translated: CASSQENGGGYEQYF.

The chain employs TRBV4-1 and TRBJ2-7, with unresolved D. Germline V gene data show CDR1 as MGHRA and CDR2 as YSYEKL. The CDR3 sequence is 14 residues long. V lost 5 bases, J lost 3 bases, and 14 bases lay in between. The CDR3 coding sequence is TGCGCCAGCAGCTATTTGGCAGGTCGCTACGAGCAGTACTTC. This encodes CASSYLAGRYEQYF.

The rearrangement links TRBV4-1 to TRBJ2-7; TRBD2 might be the D (5 bases). From germline, CDR1 is MGHRA and CDR2 YSYEKL. The CDR3 is 16 amino acids. V was cut by 3 bases and J by 0 bases, with 15 bases left in between. CDR3 region: CASSQPTGMSSYEQYF. CDR3 DNA: TGCGCCAGCAGCCAGCCTACCGGGATGAGCTCCTACGAGCAGTACTTC.

This clone was counted a few times. V gene TRBV4-1 combines with J gene TRBJ2-4; weak D call: TRBD1 (6 bases). The CDR3 runs 15 residues. Germline-derived CDR1 and CDR2 are MGHRA and YSYEKL. With 6 bases removed from V and 1 base from J, the gap between germline ends came to 13 bases. The CDR3 bases are TGCGCCAGCAGTCTAGCAGGGGCGGCCAAAAACATTCAGTACTTC. Amino acid sequence: CASSLAGAAKNIQYF.

This clone was observed a few times. The rearrangement joins TRBV28 to TRBJ2-7, with a weak D call TRBD2 (6 bases). Germline V gene data show CDR1 as MDHEN and CDR2 as SYDVKM. V was pared by 2 bases and J by 3 bases, with 14 bases between. CDR3 size: 15 residues. The CDR3 sequence: CASSLALAAYYEQYF. The CDR3, as DNA: TGTGCCAGCAGTTTAGCCTTAGCGGCATACTACGAGCAGTACTTC.

CDR3 region: CASSPTMTGGNTIYF. The CDR3 DNA reads TGTGCCAGCAGCCCCACAATGACTGGTGGAAACACCATATATTTT. The chain joins TRBV9 to TRBJ1-3, with D hard to call. V was shortened by 4 bases and J by 3 bases, with 14 bases between the two germline ends. The CDR3 sequence is 15 residues long. CDR1 and CDR2 (germline): SGDLS, YYNGEE.

CDR3 amino acids: CASRTMGEQYF. CDR3 bases: TGTGCCAGCAGAACCATGGGGGAGCAGTACTTC. The gene calls are TRBV5-5 and TRBJ2-7; D not resolved. This CDR3 has 11 amino acids. Trimming shortened V by 5 bases and J by 7 bases, and 10 bases separated the two germline ends. Germline V lookup: CDR1 SGHKS, CDR2 YYEKEE (reference sequence).

The genes are TRBV7-9 and TRBJ2-7; 7 bases fit TRBD2. The V and J ends lost 2 bases and 6 bases, in that order; junction bases with no gene match: 7. Germline assignment: CDR1 SEHNR and CDR2 FQNEAQ (reference sequence). The CDR3 runs to 14 residues. The CDR3 region is CASSLFSGLAEQYF. DNA of the CDR3: TGTGCCAGCAGCTTATTTAGCGGGCTCGCCGAGCAGTACTTC. The entire variable domain, with the rest obtained from reference TRBV7-9 and TRBJ2-7, is as follows: DTGVSQNPRHKITKRGQNVTFRCDPISEHNRLYWYRQTLGQGPEFLTYFQNEAQLEKSRLLSDRFSAERPKGSFSTLEIQRTEQGDSAMYLCASSLFSGLAEQYFGPGTRLTVT.

This rearrangement joins TRBV27 to TRBJ1-5, with D unresolved. The CDR3 is 13 amino acids. In germline, CDR1 is MNHEY, CDR2 SMNVEV (reference sequence). The V end was cut by 0 bases, the J end by 4 bases, with 4 bases between. This chain's CDR3 is CASSLSPNQPQHF. DNA of the CDR3: TGTGCCAGCAGTTTATCCCCAAATCAGCCCCAGCATTTT.

The chain couples TRBV2 to TRBJ2-7, with D possibly being TRBD2 (5 bases). The length of the CDR3 is 14 residues. Trimming removed 8 bases from V and 4 bases from J, with 18 bases in between. Germline loops: CDR1 SNHLY, CDR2 FYNNEI. The CDR3 sequence is CASFELTPGYEQYF. Written as DNA, the CDR3 is TGTGCCAGCTTTGAACTGACGCCGGGATACGAGCAGTACTTC.

This chain uses TRBV19 with TRBJ2-5, with 13 bases identical to TRBD2. Germline CDR1 and CDR2: LNHDA and SQIVND (reference sequence). CDR3 length equals 17 residues. The V gene end was trimmed by 4 bases and the J gene end by 2 bases; junction bases not matched to a gene: 7. In DNA, the CDR3 is TGTGCCAGTAGTAATCCTCTGGGACTAGCGGGGCAAGAGACCCAGTACTTC. Amino acid sequence: CASSNPLGLAGQETQYF. Supplemented by reference TRBV19 and TRBJ2-5, the full variable domain reads DGGITQSPKYLFRKEGQNVTLSCEQNLNHDAMYWYRQDPGQGLRLIYYSQIVNDFQKGDIAEGYSVSREKKESFPLTVTSAQKNPTAFYLCASSNPLGLAGQETQYFGPGTRLLVL.

This clone was observed a handful of times. The chain couples TRBV9 to TRBJ1-5; maybe TRBD1 (5 bases). The germline CDR1 and CDR2 sequences are SGDLS and YYNGEE. Trimming took off 5 bases at V and 0 bases at J, with 12 bases between the two ends. The CDR3 loop spans 15 amino acids. The CDR3 nucleotides read TGTGCCAGCAGTCGGGACGGCTATAGCAATCAGCCCCAGCATTTT. It encodes CASSRDGYSNQPQHF.

This clone was detected many times. This sequence joins TRBV15 and TRBJ2-2, with 8 bases that match TRBD2. The CDR3 extends over 19 amino acids. V lost 2 bases to trimming and J lost 1 base; unmatched junction nucleotides: 12. CDR1 is LNHNV, CDR2 YYDKDF, per germline (reference sequence). The CDR3 nucleotides are TGTGCCACCAGCAGATCCTCCTTCCAGACTAGCGTGAACACCGGGGAGCTGTTTTTT. It translates to CATSRSSFQTSVNTGELFF.

This rearrangement joins TRBV2 to TRBJ1-1, with a weak D call TRBD1 (6 bases). CDR1 and CDR2 (germline): SNHLY, FYNNEI. This CDR3 spans 16 amino acids. The ends were cut back, 6 bases at V and 5 bases at J, with 22 bases in the middle. In DNA form, the CDR3 reads TGTGCCAGCAGGAGTTGGGGGGGTGACAGGAGGACTGAAGCTTTCTTT. It encodes CASRSWGGDRRTEAFF. Complete variable domain (other parts from reference TRBV2 and TRBJ1-1): EPEVTQTPSHQVTQMGQEVILRCVPISNHLYFYWYRQILGQKVEFLVSFYNNEISEKSEIFDDQFSVERPDGSNFTLKIRSTKLEDSAMYFCASRSWGGDRRTEAFFGQGTRLTVV.

The V and J genes are TRBV15 and TRBJ2-3, with TRBD2 matching over 12 bases. The length of the CDR3 is 17 residues. The J segment lost 0 bases and the V segment lost 3 bases, leaving 4 bases of the junction unmatched. Per the germline V gene, CDR1 is LNHNV and CDR2 is YYDKDF (reference sequence). The CDR3 sequence: CATSRTSGRWSTDTQYF. For the CDR3, the DNA is TGTGCCACCAGCAGGACTAGCGGGAGATGGAGCACAGATACGCAGTATTTT. The variable domain in full, with the rest retrieved from reference TRBV15 and TRBJ2-3, is DAMVIQNPRYQVTQFGKPVTLSCSQTLNHNVMYWYQQKSSQAPKLLFHYYDKDFNNEADTPDNFQSRRPNTSFCFLDIRSPGLGDTAMYLCATSRTSGRWSTDTQYFGPGTRLTVL.

This clone was observed a single time. The chain uses TRBV5-3 and TRBJ2-7; 9 bases fit TRBD2. TRBV5-3 has ORF status, its function being uncertain. The CDR3 is made up of 14 amino acids. Trimming took 8 bases from V and 2 from J; bases not matched to a gene: 8. CDR3 in DNA: TGTGCCAGGTCCCGCGCGGGAGGGGCCTACGAGCAGTACTTC. This encodes CARSRAGGAYEQYF.

CDR3 region: CASSMSTGGPQPQHF. In DNA, the CDR3 is TGTGCCAGTAGTATGTCGACAGGGGGACCTCAGCCCCAGCATTTT. The J gene is TRBJ1-5, the V gene TRBV19, with TRBD1 matching 9 bases. V was pared by 3 bases and J by 6 bases, with 6 bases of the junction left unmatched. Germline V gene lookup returns CDR1 LNHDA and CDR2 SQIVND (reference sequence). This CDR3 has 15 amino acids.